The 4 T cell receptor beta chains in this list originate from one sample, sequenced in a study of blood T cell repertoires in COVID-19. TCRdb's copy holds only in-frame clones and misses some; the assay was immunoSEQ multiplex PCR. Of approximately 100,000 clones in the sample, about 80% were seen once. Sequencing was carried out using peripheral blood. The receptors shown here come from a human donor in a cohort sampled during active COVID-19.

V and J are TRBV2 and TRBJ1-5; the match to TRBD1 covers 9 bases. Germline assignment: CDR1 SNHLY and CDR2 FYNNEI. The CDR3 totals 15 residues. The J segment lost 6 bases and the V segment lost 5 bases, leaving 8 bases of the junction unmatched. In nucleotides, the CDR3 is TGTGCCAGCAGTCCCGGCATGACAGGGGGTCAGCCCCAGCATTTT. Translated: CASSPGMTGGQPQHF.

This clone was found a few times. The genes are TRBV7-2 and TRBJ1-6, with D perhaps matching TRBD1 (6 bases). This CDR3 contains 13 residues. Germline assignment: CDR1 SGHTA and CDR2 FQGNSA. Deletions cut 6 bases from V and 10 bases from J, with 13 bases between. The CDR3 protein is CASRLGGGSPLHF. The DNA for the CDR3 is TGTGCCAGCAGGTTGGGGGGGGGCTCACCCCTCCACTTT.

The chain has TRBV18 and TRBJ1-5; D gene ambiguous. Germline V lookup: CDR1 KGHSH, CDR2 LQKENI. The V end was cut by 3 bases, the J end by 0 bases, with 9 bases between. The CDR3 covers 15 residues. CDR3 in DNA: TGTGCCAGCTCACCGGAACAGTATAGCAATCAGCCCCAGCATTTT. Encoded protein: CASSPEQYSNQPQHF.

This chain uses TRBV7-9 with TRBJ1-2, with D hard to call. The CDR3 has 16 residues. Germline lookup yields CDR1 SEHNR and CDR2 FQNEAQ (reference sequence). V was trimmed by 1 base and J by 5 bases, leaving 17 bases between them. The CDR3 spells CASSLEHQTKYYGYTF. The CDR3 DNA follows: TGTGCCAGCAGCTTAGAACACCAGACTAAATATTATGGCTACACCTTC. The full variable domain, its missing parts supplied by reference TRBV7-9 and TRBJ1-2, is DTGVSQNPRHKITKRGQNVTFRCDPISEHNRLYWYRQTLGQGPEFLTYFQNEAQLEKSRLLSDRFSAERPKGSFSTLEIQRTEQGDSAMYLCASSLEHQTKYYGYTFGSGTRLTVV.